This TCR beta chain was captured by sequencing in a study of shared clonotypes between healthy human individuals. Turning to the study itself: The plates for each donor numbered three CD4 naive, three CD4 memory, two CD8 naive and one CD8 memory. Study conclusions and caveats: The genetic and exposure-history diversity represented was limited by few donors. What rarefaction showed was incomplete sorted-subset sequencing despite large depth. Naive CD4 clonotypes overlapped across a few donors at around 4.7%.

To note about this clone: Its antigen is unknown.

CDR1 is MDHEN and CDR2 is SYDVKM in the germline V gene. CDR3 length: 14 residues. V was trimmed by 5 bases and J by 0 bases, leaving 8 bases between them. CD45RO negativity and positive selection for CCR7 defined naive CD8 cells, a population that excluded terminally differentiated effector memory CD45RA+ cells. Only in-frame clones appear in the TCRdb table, and some are missing; sequencing was by immunoSEQ multiplex PCR. Among about 590,000 clones, roughly 95% were seen once, and the ten largest hold around 0.11%. Material: naive CD8+ T cells sorted from blood. The sequence came from a woman aged 25-40 years in good health. This sequence joins TRBV28 and TRBJ2-1; no reliable D call. The CDR3 loop reads CASSGSSSYNEQFF. CDR3 sequence (DNA): TGTGCCAGCAGTGGATCCAGCTCCTACAATGAGCAGTTCTTC.